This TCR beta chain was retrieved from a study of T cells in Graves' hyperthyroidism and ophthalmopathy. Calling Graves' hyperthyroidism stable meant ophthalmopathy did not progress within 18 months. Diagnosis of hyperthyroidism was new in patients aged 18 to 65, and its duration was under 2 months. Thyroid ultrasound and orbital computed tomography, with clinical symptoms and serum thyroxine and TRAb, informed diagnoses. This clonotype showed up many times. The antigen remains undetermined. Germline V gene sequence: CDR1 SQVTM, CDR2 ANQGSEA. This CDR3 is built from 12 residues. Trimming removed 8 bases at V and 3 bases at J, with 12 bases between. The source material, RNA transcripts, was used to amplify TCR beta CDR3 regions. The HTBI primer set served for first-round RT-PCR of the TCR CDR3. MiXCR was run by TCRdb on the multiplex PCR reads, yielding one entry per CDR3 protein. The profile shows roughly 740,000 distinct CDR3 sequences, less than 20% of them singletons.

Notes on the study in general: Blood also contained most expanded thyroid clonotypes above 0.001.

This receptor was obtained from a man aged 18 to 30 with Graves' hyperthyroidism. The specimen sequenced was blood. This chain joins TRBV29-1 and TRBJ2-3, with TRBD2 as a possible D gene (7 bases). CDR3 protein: CSPEGGTDTQYF. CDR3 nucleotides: TGCAGCCCCGAGGGGGGGACAGATACGCAGTATTTT.